A selection of T cell receptor beta chains follows, all from one sample in a study of blood T cell repertoires in COVID-19. Some clones are missing from TCRdb's copy, which holds only in-frame ones; the method was immunoSEQ multiplex PCR. Of roughly 250,000 clones in the sample, roughly 80% were seen once. The sample comprised peripheral blood. These receptor sequences come from a woman in her sixties with active or convalescent COVID-19. The CDR3 runs from the conserved cysteine through the conserved F or W. D genes are given only for firm matches. Not every row has a clone size; where given, it reads once, few, many or a size class.

TRBV7-2	TRBJ2-5	once	TRBD1	CASSRDRGMETQYF	TGTGCCAGCAGCCGCGACAGGGGGATGGAGACCCAGTACTTC
TRBV7-2	TRBJ1-1	NA	NA	CASSFALGNTEAFF	TGTGCCAGCAGCTTCGCCCTAGGGAACACTGAAGCTTTCTTT
TRBV3-1/TRBV3-2	TRBJ1-2	NA	TRBD1	CASSQGGTGDGYTF	TGTGCCAGCAGCCAAGGAGGGACAGGGGATGGCTACACCTTC
TRBV7-3	TRBJ1-1	NA	TRBD1	CASSPDRDTEAFF	TGTGCCAGCAGCCCGGACAGGGACACTGAAGCTTTCTTT
TRBV7-2	TRBJ2-3	NA	NA	CASSFRRDFSSALGTQYF	TGTGCCAGCAGCTTTAGACGGGACTTTTCTTCGGCCTTGGGGACGCAGTATTTT
TRBV11-2	TRBJ2-3	NA	TRBD2	CASSPSGGSDTQYF	TGTGCCAGCAGCCCTAGCGGGGGGTCAGATACGCAGTATTTT
TRBV5-1	TRBJ1-2	NA	TRBD1	CASSFSDRGYGYTF	TGCGCCAGCAGCTTTAGTGACAGGGGATATGGCTACACCTTC
TRBV27	TRBJ2-7	NA	NA	CASSEVQGREQYF	TGTGCCAGCAGTGAGGTACAGGGTCGCGAGCAGTACTTC
TRBV12-3/TRBV12-4	TRBJ1-1	NA	TRBD1	CASTFGQGSEAFF	TGTGCCAGCACCTTCGGACAGGGCTCCGAAGCTTTCTTT
TRBV6-5	TRBJ2-5	NA	NA	CASSLGGQETQYF	TGTGCCAGCAGTCTGGGGGGACAAGAGACCCAGTACTTC
TRBV5-1	TRBJ2-3	NA	TRBD2	CASSTGRGGTQYF	TGCGCCAGCAGCACCGGACGGGGGGGGACGCAGTATTTT
TRBV19	TRBJ2-1	NA	NA	CASSISGNYIEQFF	TGTGCCAGTAGTATATCGGGGAATTATATTGAGCAGTTCTTC
TRBV29-1	TRBJ1-2	once	TRBD1	CSVLGQGFYGYTF	TGCAGCGTTTTGGGACAGGGGTTTTATGGCTACACCTTC
TRBV5-6	TRBJ1-4	NA	NA	CASSSVGGGEREKLFF	TGTGCCAGCAGCTCGGTGGGGGGAGGGGAGCGTGAAAAACTGTTTTTT